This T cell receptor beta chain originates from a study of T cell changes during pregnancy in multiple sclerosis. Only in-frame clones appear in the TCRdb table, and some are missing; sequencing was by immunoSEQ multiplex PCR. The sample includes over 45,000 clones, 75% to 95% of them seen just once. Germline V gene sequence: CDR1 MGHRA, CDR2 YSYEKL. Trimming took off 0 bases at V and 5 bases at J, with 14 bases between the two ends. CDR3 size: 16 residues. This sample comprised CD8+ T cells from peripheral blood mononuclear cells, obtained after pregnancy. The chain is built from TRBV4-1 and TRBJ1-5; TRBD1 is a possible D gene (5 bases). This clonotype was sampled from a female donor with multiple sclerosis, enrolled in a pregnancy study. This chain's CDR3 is CASSQEEGVVDQPQHF. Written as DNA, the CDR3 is TGCGCCAGCAGCCAAGAAGAAGGGGTAGTCGATCAGCCCCAGCATTTT.